The rows below give T cell receptor beta chains drawn from one sample of a study of blood T cell repertoires in COVID-19. The method was immunoSEQ multiplex PCR; TCRdb's version includes in-frame clones alone and lacks a portion of them. The data contain 250,000 to 300,000 clones, 86% of them seen just once; the ten biggest clones take up about 3.5%. Sequences were obtained from peripheral blood. The receptors originated from a man between 18 and 35 years old with active or convalescent COVID-19. CDR3s include the opening cysteine and the closing phenylalanine or tryptophan. Fields, in order: J gene, D gene, V gene, clone size, CDR3 protein, CDR3 DNA. D genes are given only for firm matches. Size values are once, few and many counts, or a class for expanded clones, and some rows have none.

j_call: TRBJ2-7; d_call: TRBD1; v_call: TRBV18; clone_size: few; cdr3_aa: CASSDRGTTSYEQYF; cdr3_nt: TGTGCCAGCTCTGACAGGGGGACCACCTCCTACGAGCAGTACTTC
j_call: TRBJ2-4; d_call: -; v_call: TRBV28; clone_size: -; cdr3_aa: CASSRPTGFKNIQYF; cdr3_nt: TGTGCCAGCAGCCGACCCACAGGGTTCAAAAACATTCAGTACTTC
j_call: TRBJ2-3; d_call: -; v_call: TRBV5-1; clone_size: -; cdr3_aa: CASSDPTASDTQYF; cdr3_nt: TGCGCCAGCAGCGACCCGACAGCATCAGATACGCAGTATTTT
j_call: TRBJ1-4; d_call: -; v_call: TRBV27; clone_size: -; cdr3_aa: CASSLSGQNEKLFF; cdr3_nt: TGTGCCAGCAGTTTATCGGGACAAAATGAAAAACTGTTTTTT
j_call: TRBJ2-3; d_call: TRBD2; v_call: TRBV7-3; clone_size: -; cdr3_aa: CASSTNLAGVLPDTQYF; cdr3_nt: TGTGCCAGCAGCACAAACCTAGCGGGAGTTCTTCCGGATACGCAGTATTTT
j_call: TRBJ2-5; d_call: TRBD2; v_call: TRBV6-6; clone_size: -; cdr3_aa: CASKPSGSGETQYF; cdr3_nt: TGTGCCAGCAAGCCGAGCGGGAGTGGAGAGACCCAGTACTTC
j_call: TRBJ2-1; d_call: -; v_call: TRBV6-4; clone_size: -; cdr3_aa: CASSDSGSSDNEQFF; cdr3_nt: TGTGCCAGCAGTGACTCCGGGAGTTCGGACAATGAGCAGTTCTTC
j_call: TRBJ1-1; d_call: -; v_call: TRBV5-1; clone_size: few; cdr3_aa: CASSVGGTRWTNTEAFF; cdr3_nt: TGCGCCAGCAGCGTAGGAGGAACCCGCTGGACGAACACTGAAGCTTTCTTT
j_call: TRBJ2-2; d_call: TRBD2; v_call: TRBV4-1; clone_size: -; cdr3_aa: CASGQAGGTNTGELFF; cdr3_nt: TGCGCCAGCGGACAAGCGGGGGGCACGAACACCGGGGAGCTGTTTTTT
j_call: TRBJ1-5; d_call: -; v_call: TRBV24-1; clone_size: -; cdr3_aa: CATSDFGQPQHF; cdr3_nt: TGTGCCACCAGTGATTTCGGGCAGCCCCAGCATTTT
j_call: TRBJ1-5; d_call: -; v_call: TRBV19; clone_size: -; cdr3_aa: CASSITDLNSNQPQHF; cdr3_nt: TGTGCCAGTAGTATAACAGATTTGAATAGCAATCAGCCCCAGCATTTT
j_call: TRBJ1-2; d_call: -; v_call: TRBV10-3; clone_size: few; cdr3_aa: CAISAAGTGTVEGYTF; cdr3_nt: TGTGCCATCAGTGCGGCCGGAACAGGGACGGTTGAAGGCTACACCTTC
j_call: TRBJ1-4; d_call: TRBD1; v_call: TRBV28; clone_size: -; cdr3_aa: CASNRDRPTNEKLFF; cdr3_nt: TGTGCCAGCAATAGGGACAGGCCAACTAATGAAAAACTGTTTTTT
j_call: TRBJ1-1; d_call: TRBD1; v_call: TRBV30; clone_size: once; cdr3_aa: CAWSVGTGFLEAFF; cdr3_nt: TGTGCCTGGAGTGTAGGGACAGGTTTTTTGGAAGCTTTCTTT
j_call: TRBJ1-2; d_call: TRBD1; v_call: TRBV6-2/TRBV6-3; clone_size: -; cdr3_aa: CASSQGAGYTF; cdr3_nt: TGTGCCAGCAGCCAGGGGGCTGGCTACACCTTC
j_call: TRBJ2-7; d_call: TRBD1; v_call: TRBV12-5; clone_size: -; cdr3_aa: CASGTDRGLEEQYF; cdr3_nt: TGTGCTAGTGGTACGGACAGGGGGCTCGAAGAGCAGTACTTC
j_call: TRBJ2-6; d_call: -; v_call: TRBV4-3; clone_size: -; cdr3_aa: CASSQEPGTGANVLTF; cdr3_nt: TGCGCCAGCAGCCAAGAGCCAGGGACTGGGGCCAACGTCCTGACTTTC
j_call: TRBJ1-4; d_call: TRBD1; v_call: TRBV7-9; clone_size: -; cdr3_aa: CASLLEQGSEKLFF; cdr3_nt: TGTGCCAGCCTCTTAGAACAGGGGTCAGAAAAACTGTTTTTT
j_call: TRBJ2-7; d_call: -; v_call: TRBV2; clone_size: -; cdr3_aa: CASTPRFGEAYEQYF; cdr3_nt: TGTGCCAGCACCCCCAGGTTCGGCGAAGCCTACGAGCAGTACTTC
j_call: TRBJ1-6; d_call: -; v_call: TRBV7-9; clone_size: few; cdr3_aa: CASSRGGRRNSPLHF; cdr3_nt: TGTGCCAGCAGCCGGGGGGGCAGAAGGAATTCACCCCTCCACTTT
j_call: TRBJ2-7; d_call: TRBD2; v_call: TRBV19; clone_size: -; cdr3_aa: CASSSSSGGAYEQYF; cdr3_nt: TGTGCCAGTAGTTCCTCCAGCGGGGGGGCCTACGAGCAGTACTTC
j_call: TRBJ2-7; d_call: TRBD2; v_call: TRBV29-1; clone_size: few; cdr3_aa: CSVGIAGAGEQYF; cdr3_nt: TGCAGCGTTGGAATAGCGGGAGCGGGTGAGCAGTACTTC
j_call: TRBJ2-4; d_call: -; v_call: TRBV4-1; clone_size: -; cdr3_aa: CASSQDPGERNIQYF; cdr3_nt: TGCGCCAGCAGCCAAGATCCAGGGGAGCGGAACATTCAGTACTTC
j_call: TRBJ2-1; d_call: TRBD2; v_call: TRBV6-2/TRBV6-3; clone_size: -; cdr3_aa: CASSYGSSGTSEQFF; cdr3_nt: TGTGCCAGCAGTTACGGATCTAGCGGGACTAGTGAGCAGTTCTTC
j_call: TRBJ2-5; d_call: -; v_call: TRBV5-1; clone_size: -; cdr3_aa: CASSFSVSMRTQYF; cdr3_nt: TGCGCCAGCAGCTTCAGCGTATCGATGAGGACCCAGTACTTC
j_call: TRBJ2-7; d_call: -; v_call: TRBV4-3; clone_size: -; cdr3_aa: CASSQDLGANEQYF; cdr3_nt: TGCGCCAGCAGCCAAGATCTGGGGGCGAACGAGCAGTACTTC
j_call: TRBJ2-3; d_call: TRBD1; v_call: TRBV24-1; clone_size: -; cdr3_aa: CATTSPGQGTDTQYF; cdr3_nt: TGTGCCACCACCTCACCCGGACAGGGAACAGATACGCAGTATTTT
j_call: TRBJ2-7; d_call: TRBD2; v_call: TRBV7-2; clone_size: -; cdr3_aa: CASTFGVAGGLEQYF; cdr3_nt: TGTGCCAGCACCTTCGGGGTAGCGGGGGGGCTTGAGCAGTACTTC
j_call: TRBJ1-2; d_call: -; v_call: TRBV28; clone_size: -; cdr3_aa: CASSWSYGYTF; cdr3_nt: TGTGCCAGCAGTTGGAGCTATGGCTACACCTTC
j_call: TRBJ1-2; d_call: -; v_call: TRBV13; clone_size: -; cdr3_aa: CASSLIMDTGYTF; cdr3_nt: TGTGCCAGCAGCTTAATTATGGACACTGGCTACACCTTC
j_call: TRBJ2-2; d_call: TRBD2; v_call: TRBV30; clone_size: -; cdr3_aa: CAWASGLADPGELFF; cdr3_nt: TGTGCCTGGGCATCGGGACTAGCGGATCCCGGGGAGCTGTTTTTT
j_call: TRBJ2-5; d_call: -; v_call: TRBV29-1; clone_size: -; cdr3_aa: CSARRTGQETQYF; cdr3_nt: TGCAGCGCGAGAAGAACGGGACAAGAGACCCAGTACTTC
j_call: TRBJ2-7; d_call: TRBD1; v_call: TRBV7-9; clone_size: -; cdr3_aa: CASSSSSGGEQYF; cdr3_nt: TGTGCCAGCAGCTCGTCGTCAGGGGGCGAGCAGTACTTC
j_call: TRBJ1-3; d_call: -; v_call: TRBV2; clone_size: -; cdr3_aa: CASSPLTGNTIYF; cdr3_nt: TGTGCCAGCAGTCCCCTAACTGGAAACACCATATATTTT
j_call: TRBJ2-7; d_call: -; v_call: TRBV6-2/TRBV6-3; clone_size: few; cdr3_aa: CASSYPQGSYEQYF; cdr3_nt: TGTGCCAGCAGTTATCCACAGGGCTCCTACGAGCAGTACTTC
j_call: TRBJ2-7; d_call: TRBD1; v_call: TRBV7-7; clone_size: -; cdr3_aa: CASSQGVGYEQYF; cdr3_nt: TGTGCCAGCAGTCAGGGGGTTGGTTACGAGCAGTACTTC
j_call: TRBJ1-4; d_call: -; v_call: TRBV29-1; clone_size: -; cdr3_aa: CSVEQGREKLFF; cdr3_nt: TGCAGCGTTGAACAGGGTCGGGAAAAACTGTTTTTT
j_call: TRBJ2-1; d_call: -; v_call: TRBV29-1; clone_size: -; cdr3_aa: CSGWEQGFLVYEQFF; cdr3_nt: TGCAGCGGGTGGGAACAGGGCTTTCTGGTCTATGAGCAGTTCTTC
j_call: TRBJ2-3; d_call: TRBD2; v_call: TRBV30; clone_size: -; cdr3_aa: CAWSRAAGVSDTQYF; cdr3_nt: TGTGCCTGGAGTCGGGCAGCGGGAGTGTCAGATACGCAGTATTTT
j_call: TRBJ1-5; d_call: -; v_call: TRBV15; clone_size: -; cdr3_aa: CATSRAKSNQPQHF; cdr3_nt: TGTGCCACCAGCAGAGCAAAGAGTAATCAGCCCCAGCATTTT
j_call: TRBJ1-4; d_call: -; v_call: TRBV14; clone_size: -; cdr3_aa: CASSLPGVEKLFF; cdr3_nt: TGTGCCAGCAGCCTCCCGGGGGTTGAAAAACTGTTTTTT
j_call: TRBJ1-1; d_call: -; v_call: TRBV5-1; clone_size: -; cdr3_aa: CASSWAMNTEAFF; cdr3_nt: TGCGCCAGCAGCTGGGCTATGAACACTGAAGCTTTCTTT
j_call: TRBJ2-1; d_call: -; v_call: TRBV7-2; clone_size: -; cdr3_aa: CASSLGTSSSYNEQFF; cdr3_nt: TGTGCCAGCAGCTTAGGTACCTCCAGCTCCTACAATGAGCAGTTCTTC
j_call: TRBJ2-7; d_call: -; v_call: TRBV7-8; clone_size: few; cdr3_aa: CASSLAADYSYEQYF; cdr3_nt: TGTGCCAGCAGCTTAGCGGCGGACTACTCCTACGAGCAGTACTTC
j_call: TRBJ2-7; d_call: -; v_call: TRBV21-1; clone_size: -; cdr3_aa: CASSRARGGTSYEQYF; cdr3_nt: TGTGCCAGCAGCAGGGCTCGCGGGGGGACCTCCTACGAGCAGTACTTC
j_call: TRBJ1-1; d_call: TRBD1; v_call: TRBV4-1; clone_size: -; cdr3_aa: CASSQTGGAYAFF; cdr3_nt: TGCGCCAGCAGCCAGACAGGGGGCGCCTACGCTTTCTTT
j_call: TRBJ1-1; d_call: -; v_call: TRBV6-1; clone_size: -; cdr3_aa: CASSEEALLNTEAFF; cdr3_nt: TGTGCCAGCAGTGAAGAGGCACTACTCAACACTGAAGCTTTCTTT
j_call: TRBJ2-7; d_call: TRBD1; v_call: TRBV7-6; clone_size: -; cdr3_aa: CASSSQGQASYEQYF; cdr3_nt: TGTGCCAGCAGCTCACAAGGACAGGCCTCCTACGAGCAGTACTTC
j_call: TRBJ2-5; d_call: -; v_call: TRBV27; clone_size: -; cdr3_aa: CASSPSFEFAKTQYF; cdr3_nt: TGTGCCAGCAGTCCCTCTTTTGAGTTCGCGAAGACCCAGTACTTC
j_call: TRBJ2-7; d_call: -; v_call: TRBV4-3; clone_size: once; cdr3_aa: CASSQDYHERTYEQYF; cdr3_nt: TGCGCCAGCAGCCAAGATTATCACGAGCGTACCTACGAGCAGTACTTC
j_call: TRBJ1-3; d_call: -; v_call: TRBV3-1/TRBV3-2; clone_size: -; cdr3_aa: CASVGAGGNTIYF; cdr3_nt: TGTGCCAGTGTGGGGGCGGGTGGAAACACCATATATTTT
j_call: TRBJ2-1; d_call: TRBD2; v_call: TRBV12-5; clone_size: -; cdr3_aa: CASGLRTSGIHNEQFF; cdr3_nt: TGTGCTAGTGGCTTGAGGACTAGCGGGATCCACAATGAGCAGTTCTTC
j_call: TRBJ2-7; d_call: TRBD2; v_call: TRBV5-6; clone_size: few; cdr3_aa: CASSLWAGRGAGEQYF; cdr3_nt: TGTGCCAGCAGCTTGTGGGCTGGGCGGGGGGCTGGCGAGCAGTACTTC